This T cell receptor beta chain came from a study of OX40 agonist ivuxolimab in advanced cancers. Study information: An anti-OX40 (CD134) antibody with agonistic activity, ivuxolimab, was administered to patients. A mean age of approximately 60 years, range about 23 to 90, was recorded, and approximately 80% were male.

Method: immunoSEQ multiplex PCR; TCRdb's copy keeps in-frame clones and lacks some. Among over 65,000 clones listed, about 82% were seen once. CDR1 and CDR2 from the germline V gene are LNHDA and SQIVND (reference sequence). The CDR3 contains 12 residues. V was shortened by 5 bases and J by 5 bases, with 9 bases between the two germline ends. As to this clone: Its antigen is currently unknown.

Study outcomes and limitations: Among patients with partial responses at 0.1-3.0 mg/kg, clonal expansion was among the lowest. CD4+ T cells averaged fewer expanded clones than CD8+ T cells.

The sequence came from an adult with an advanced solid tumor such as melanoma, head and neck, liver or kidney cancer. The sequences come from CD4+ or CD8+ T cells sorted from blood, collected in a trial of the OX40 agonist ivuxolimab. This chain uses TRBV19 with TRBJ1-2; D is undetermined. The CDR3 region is CASSFDSYGYTF. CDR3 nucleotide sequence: TGTGCCAGTAGTTTCGACTCTTATGGCTACACCTTC.